These 13 T cell receptor beta chains came from one sample sequenced in a study of shared clonotypes between healthy human individuals. Here immunoSEQ multiplex PCR was the method, and the copy in TCRdb shows in-frame clones only, minus some. The sample holds some 1 million clones, roughly 70% seen once. Sequencing was performed on memory CD4+ T cells sorted from blood. Subset specified: CD45RA-negative fraction. These receptors originate from a man aged 18-30 years in good health.

The chain recombines TRBV27 with TRBJ2-1; the match to TRBD2 covers 10 bases. Germline loops: CDR1 MNHEY, CDR2 SMNVEV (reference sequence). The length of the CDR3 is 15 residues. Unmatched junction bases numbered 10, after V lost 6 bases and J lost 8 bases. The CDR3 here is CASRHIAGGRDEQFF. CDR3 bases: TGTGCCAGCAGACATATAGCGGGAGGAAGAGATGAGCAGTTCTTC.

This clone showed up just a few times. The rearrangement joins TRBV5-1 to TRBJ2-4; D unresolved. The CDR3 extends over 13 amino acids. The V gene's germline CDR1 is SGHRS and CDR2 YFSETQ. Trimming left V 0 bases short and J 9 bases short, with 10 bases between. The chain's CDR3 is CASSLGLKGIQYF. In DNA form, the CDR3 reads TGCGCCAGCAGCTTGGGTCTAAAGGGCATTCAGTACTTC.

J is TRBJ2-2 and V is TRBV5-1; the D gene is possibly TRBD1 (6 bases). The CDR3 is made up of 14 amino acids. Germline CDR1 SGHRS, CDR2 YFSETQ. The V and J ends lost 6 bases and 0 bases respectively, with 9 bases between them. The CDR3 is CASTGDPNTGELFF. CDR3 coding DNA: TGCGCCAGCACAGGGGACCCGAACACCGGGGAGCTGTTTTTT.

The V gene is TRBV19, the J gene TRBJ1-1, with 11 bases identical to TRBD1. The length of the CDR3 is 15 residues. The junction had 8 bases not matched to a gene; V was cut back by 6 bases and J by 5 bases. The germline V gene encodes CDR1 LNHDA and CDR2 SQIVND (reference sequence). CDR3 coding DNA: TGTGCCAGTAGGGACAGGGGGCTCATGTCAACTGAAGCTTTCTTT. Protein sequence: CASRDRGLMSTEAFF.

The V call is TRBV19, the J call TRBJ1-5, with 7 nucleotides matching TRBD1. The CDR3 has 14 residues. CDR1 and CDR2 from the germline V gene are LNHDA and SQIVND (reference sequence). Unmatched junction bases numbered 6, after V lost 7 bases and J lost 3 bases. The CDR3: CASKEGAFNQPQHF. For the CDR3, the DNA is TGTGCCAGTAAGGAGGGGGCCTTCAATCAGCCCCAGCATTTT. Based on the CDR3 plus reference TRBV19 and TRBJ1-5, the full variable domain is DGGITQSPKYLFRKEGQNVTLSCEQNLNHDAMYWYRQDPGQGLRLIYYSQIVNDFQKGDIAEGYSVSREKKESFPLTVTSAQKNPTAFYLCASKEGAFNQPQHFGDGTRLSIL.

CDR3 protein: CASRGQGNSPLHF. The CDR3 DNA sequence: TGTGCCAGCAGAGGACAGGGCAATTCACCCCTCCACTTT. The chain joins TRBV14 to TRBJ1-6, with TRBD1 identical over 8 bases. The CDR3 length is 13 residues. The J segment lost 7 bases and the V segment lost 6 bases, leaving 2 bases of the junction unmatched. Germline CDR1 reads SGHDN; CDR2 reads FVKESK.

This clone was seen a single time. The chain couples TRBV30 to TRBJ2-7, with TRBD1 identical over 10 bases. J was trimmed by 7 bases and V by 3 bases; bases with no gene match: 9. The CDR3 loop spans 14 amino acids. Germline V CDR1 and CDR2: GTSNPN, SVGIG (reference sequence). The DNA for the CDR3 is TGTGCCTGGAGGGACCGGGACAGGGGCTGGGAGCAGTACTTC. As protein: CAWRDRDRGWEQYF.

V and J are TRBV7-2 and TRBJ1-2; unclear D gene. The germline CDR1 and CDR2 sequences are SGHTA and FQGNSA. V shed 5 bases and J shed 8 bases, with 18 bases lying between them. This CDR3 has 14 amino acids. The CDR3 coding sequence is TGTGCCAGCAGCCCCGGCTTGGCCCCAGGAGGCTACACCTTC. It specifies CASSPGLAPGGYTF.

This clone came up once. The rearrangement joins TRBV18 to TRBJ1-4; TRBD1 might be the D (5 bases). V lost 3 bases, J lost 4 bases, and 9 bases lay in between. Germline V gene sequence: CDR1 KGHSH, CDR2 LQKENI. This CDR3 has 14 amino acids. The DNA for the CDR3 is TGTGCCAGCTCACCCCGGCAGGGTAATGAAAAACTGTTTTTT. This sequence encodes CASSPRQGNEKLFF.

The chain links TRBV27 to TRBJ2-3; unclear D gene. Germline-derived CDR1 and CDR2 are MNHEY and SMNVEV (reference sequence). The V end was cut by 3 bases, the J end by 6 bases, with 10 bases between. The CDR3 runs 13 residues. The CDR3 DNA follows: TGTGCCAGCAGTTTCCAGCCAGCGGATACGCAGTATTTT. Its translation: CASSFQPADTQYF.

Details on this clone: Different DNA sequences within this sample yield the same CDR3. V is TRBV6-5 and J is TRBJ2-1; TRBD1 matches 8 bases. V shed 2 bases, J shed 6 bases, and the junction held 6 bases outside the gene matches. The germline V gene has CDR1 MNHEY and CDR2 SVGAGI. The CDR3 covers 15 residues. This CDR3 reads CASSYGTGGLNEQFF. The DNA for the CDR3 is TGTGCCAGCAGTTACGGCACAGGGGGACTCAATGAGCAGTTCTTC.

V and J are TRBV5-8 and TRBJ1-3, with a weak D call TRBD1 (5 bases). Germline CDR1 SGHTS, CDR2 YDEGEE. The V and J ends lost 0 bases and 2 bases respectively, with 12 bases between them. This CDR3 has 16 amino acids. For the CDR3, the DNA is TGTGCCAGCAGCTTGGCCGCCAGGGCGGCTGGAAACACCATATATTTT. It is translated as CASSLAARAAGNTIYF. Using reference TRBV5-8 and TRBJ1-3 for the parts outside the CDR3, the full variable domain is EAGVTQSPTHLIKTRGQQATLRCSPISGHTSVYWYQQALGLGLQFLLWYDEGEERNRGNFPPRFSGRQFPNYSSELNVNALELEDSALYLCASSLAARAAGNTIYFGEGSWLTVV.

This rearrangement joins TRBV7-9 to TRBJ2-3; TRBD2 matches at 7 bases. The CDR3 spans 14 residues. CDR1 SEHNR and CDR2 FQNEAQ come from the germline V gene (reference sequence). After removal of 6 bases from V and 4 bases from J, the junction contained 7 bases not matched to a gene. CDR3 protein: CASSWEGQADTQYF. Here the CDR3 DNA reads TGTGCCAGCAGTTGGGAGGGGCAGGCAGATACGCAGTATTTT.